This T cell receptor (beta chain) was observed in a study of CD4 T cell repertoires and nickel (dated by TCRdb to 2020 to 2022). This clonotype turned up a few times. No cognate antigen has been identified for it. Qualities for individual bases were not recorded, and no much larger clone is one base off. The receptor library was made with RT-PCR. For sequencing, an Illumina MiSeq was employed. TCRdb reprocessed the public reads (quality trimming at Q25 with fastp, clone calling with MiXCR) and kept in-frame beta chains. Rows matching on CDR3 protein sequence are summarized as one entry with the most common DNA and genes. This sample holds roughly 270 distinct CDR3 sequences; 68% were observed only once. The leading ten clones occupy about an eighth of the sample. Sequencing was done on a sample of CD4+ T cells from blood, not recorded whether cultured. The clonotype comes from a human donor in a nickel allergy study, with or without nickel allergy (not recorded which). It is not recorded whether this sample comes from one donor or several.

CDR3 sequence: CASSLQMNTEAFF. The nucleotide sequence is given as TGTGCCAGCAGCTTACAGATGAACACTGAAGCTTTCTTT. The chain links TRBV7-2 with TRBJ1-1, with no reliable assignment of the D segment. Inclusive of the bounding cysteine and phenylalanine, the CDR3 is 13 residues long. The read is trimmed to its CDR3 DNA, 39 bases read in frame from base 1. Taken from the germline V gene, the CDR1 and CDR2 loops are SGHTA and FQGNSA. The junction carries 4 bases between V and J, which are trimmed by 2 bases and 0 bases respectively.